The entry below gives a single T cell receptor (beta chain) sequence along with its context. The antigen remains undetermined. Clinical symptoms and serum thyroxine were used for diagnosis; TRAb, thyroid ultrasound and orbital computed tomography were also relied on. The data were obtained in a study of Graves' ophthalmopathy and Graves' hyperthyroidism. Using RNA transcripts, the TCR beta CDR3 regions were amplified. First-round RT-PCR with HTBI primers preceded a second-round multiplex PCR. MiXCR, run by TCRdb on the multiplex PCR reads, gives a single entry per CDR3 protein. The table lists some 750,000 distinct CDR3 sequences, roughly 41% of them singletons, with 44% in the top ten. There are 14 residues in the CDR3. Germline-derived CDR1 and CDR2 are SQVTM and ANQGSEA. V shed 4 bases and J 4 bases; nucleotides not matched to a gene: 6. Overall study results and limits: As the model predicted ophthalmopathy progression, it achieved a sensitivity of 55% to 71% and a specificity of 72.22%.

The sample comprised peripheral blood. The rearrangement links TRBV29-1 to TRBJ2-3; 9 bases match TRBD1. This TCR came from an adult man with Graves' ophthalmopathy. The CDR3 here is CSVGGQGTSDTQYF. In DNA form, the CDR3 reads TGCAGCGTTGGAGGACAGGGGACCTCAGATACGCAGTATTTT.